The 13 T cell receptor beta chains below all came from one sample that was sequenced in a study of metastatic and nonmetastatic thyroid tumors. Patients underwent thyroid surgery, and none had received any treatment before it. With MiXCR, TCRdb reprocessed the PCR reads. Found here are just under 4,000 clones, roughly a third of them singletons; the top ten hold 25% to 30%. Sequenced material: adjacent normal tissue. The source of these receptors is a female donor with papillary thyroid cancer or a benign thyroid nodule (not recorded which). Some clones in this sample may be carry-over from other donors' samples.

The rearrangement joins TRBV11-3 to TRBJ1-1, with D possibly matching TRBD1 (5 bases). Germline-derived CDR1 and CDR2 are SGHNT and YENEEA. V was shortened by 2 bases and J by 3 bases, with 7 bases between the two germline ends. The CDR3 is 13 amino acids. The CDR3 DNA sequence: TGTGCCAGCAGCTTATGGGGGTACACTGAAGCTTTCTTT. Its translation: CASSLWGYTEAFF.

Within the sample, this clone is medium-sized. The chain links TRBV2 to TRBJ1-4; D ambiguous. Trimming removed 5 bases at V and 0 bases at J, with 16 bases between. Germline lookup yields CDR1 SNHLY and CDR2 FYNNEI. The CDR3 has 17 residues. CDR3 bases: TGTGCCAGCAGTACGCGGACGGACGACTCAACTAATGAAAAACTGTTTTTT. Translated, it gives CASSTRTDDSTNEKLFF.

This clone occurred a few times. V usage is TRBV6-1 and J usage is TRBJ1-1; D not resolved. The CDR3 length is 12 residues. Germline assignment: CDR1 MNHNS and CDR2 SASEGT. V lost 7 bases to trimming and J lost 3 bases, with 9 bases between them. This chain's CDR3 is CASMRSDTEAFF. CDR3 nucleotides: TGTGCCAGCATGCGGTCGGACACTGAAGCTTTCTTT.

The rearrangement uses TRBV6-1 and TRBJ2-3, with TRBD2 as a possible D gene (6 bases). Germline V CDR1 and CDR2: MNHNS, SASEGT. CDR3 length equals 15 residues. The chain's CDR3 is CLTRGLNSGLGTQYF. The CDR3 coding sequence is TGTCTTACGAGGGGACTGAACTCGGGGTTGGGTACTCAGTATTTT.

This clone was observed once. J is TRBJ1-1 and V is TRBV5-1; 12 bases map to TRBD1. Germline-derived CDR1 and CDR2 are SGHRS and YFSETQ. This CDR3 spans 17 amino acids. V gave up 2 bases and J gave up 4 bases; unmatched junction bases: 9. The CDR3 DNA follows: TGCGCCAGCAGCTTAACCGGGACAGGGGGCGCGAGCACTGAAGCTTTCTTT. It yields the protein CASSLTGTGGASTEAFF.

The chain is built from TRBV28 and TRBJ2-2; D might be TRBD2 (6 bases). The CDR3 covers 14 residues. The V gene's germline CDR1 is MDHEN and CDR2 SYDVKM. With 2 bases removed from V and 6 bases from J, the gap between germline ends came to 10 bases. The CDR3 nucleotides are TGTGCCAGCAGTTTACCCGGGAGAGCCGGGGAGCTGTTTTTT. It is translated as CASSLPGRAGELFF. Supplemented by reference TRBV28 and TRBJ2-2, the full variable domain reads DVKVTQSSRYLVKRTGEKVFLECVQDMDHENMFWYRQDPGLGLRLIYFSYDVKMKEKGDIPEGYSVSREKKERFSLILESASTNQTSMYLCASSLPGRAGELFFGEGSRLTVL.

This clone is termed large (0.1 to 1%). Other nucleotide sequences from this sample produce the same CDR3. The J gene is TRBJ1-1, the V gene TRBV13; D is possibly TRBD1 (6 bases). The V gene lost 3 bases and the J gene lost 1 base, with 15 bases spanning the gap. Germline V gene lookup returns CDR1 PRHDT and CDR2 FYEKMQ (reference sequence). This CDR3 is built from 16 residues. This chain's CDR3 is CASSFRGRGRNTEAFF. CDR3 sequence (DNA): TGTGCCAGCAGCTTTCGGGGGCGGGGAAGGAACACTGAAGCTTTCTTT.

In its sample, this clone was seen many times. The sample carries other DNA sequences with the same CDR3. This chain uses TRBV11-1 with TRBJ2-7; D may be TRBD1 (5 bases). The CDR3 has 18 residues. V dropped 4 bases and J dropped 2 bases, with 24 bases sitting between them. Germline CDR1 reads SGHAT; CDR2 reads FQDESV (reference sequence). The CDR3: CASSSSFGSPWGAYEQYF. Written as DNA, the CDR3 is TGTGCCAGCAGCTCGTCGTTCGGGTCCCCTTGGGGCGCCTACGAGCAGTACTTC.

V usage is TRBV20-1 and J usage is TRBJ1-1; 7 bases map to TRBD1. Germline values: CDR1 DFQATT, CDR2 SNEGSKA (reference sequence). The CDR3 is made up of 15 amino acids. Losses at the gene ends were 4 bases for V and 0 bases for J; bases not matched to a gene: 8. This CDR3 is CSATTGQELNTEAFF. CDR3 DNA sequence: TGCAGTGCTACAACCGGACAGGAACTGAACACTGAAGCTTTCTTT.

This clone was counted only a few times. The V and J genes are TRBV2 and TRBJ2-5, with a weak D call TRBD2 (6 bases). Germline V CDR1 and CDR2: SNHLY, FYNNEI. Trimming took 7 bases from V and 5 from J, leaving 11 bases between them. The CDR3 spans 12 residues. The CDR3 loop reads CASTAGWETQYF. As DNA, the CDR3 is TGTGCCAGCACCGCGGGGTGGGAGACCCAGTACTTC.

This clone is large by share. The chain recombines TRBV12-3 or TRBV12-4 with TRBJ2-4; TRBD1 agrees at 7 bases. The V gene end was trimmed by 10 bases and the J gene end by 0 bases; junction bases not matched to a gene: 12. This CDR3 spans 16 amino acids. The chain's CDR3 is CANLHGQVLAKNIQYF. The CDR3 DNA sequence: TGTGCCAACCTTCATGGACAGGTTCTAGCCAAAAACATTCAGTACTTC.

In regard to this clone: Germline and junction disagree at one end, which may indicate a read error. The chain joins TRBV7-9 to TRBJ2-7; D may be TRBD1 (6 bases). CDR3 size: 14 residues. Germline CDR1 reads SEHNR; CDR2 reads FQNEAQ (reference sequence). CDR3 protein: CVSSRIQTGHEQYF. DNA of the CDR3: TGTGTCAGCAGTAGGATTCAGACAGGTCACGAGCAGTACTTC.

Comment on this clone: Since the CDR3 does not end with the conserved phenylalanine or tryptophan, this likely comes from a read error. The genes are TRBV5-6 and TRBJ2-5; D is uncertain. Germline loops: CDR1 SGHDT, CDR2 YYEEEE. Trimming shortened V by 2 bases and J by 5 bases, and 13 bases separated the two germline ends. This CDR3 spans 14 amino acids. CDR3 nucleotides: TGTGCCAGCAGCTTCGGACCTCTTGCGGAGACCCAGTACCTC. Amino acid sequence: CASSFGPLAETQYL.